The present T cell receptor beta chain was sequenced within a study of blood T cells in healthy people across ages. The study, taken as a whole, reports: One million T cells yielded diversity estimates that were considered underestimates.

A second 7 to 11 cycle PCR used barcoded and J-beta primers. TCRdb reanalysed the 5' RACE reads using MiXCR and keeps one entry per CDR3 protein. Seen here are 650,000 to 1,000,000 distinct CDR3 sequences, about 37% observed once, and the top ten hold 13%. With 4 bases removed from V and 3 bases from J, the gap between germline ends came to 9 bases. This CDR3 has 14 amino acids. The germline V gene encodes CDR1 MNHEY and CDR2 SVGEGT. Comment on this clonotype: Its specificity is unknown.

This clonotype was obtained from a man younger than 30 in good health. The chain couples TRBV6-2 or TRBV6-3 to TRBJ1-4; no definite D call. Sequenced material: blood. In DNA, the CDR3 is TGTGCCAGCAGTTCAAGGACTTCTAATGAAAAACTGTTTTTT. Translated: CASSSRTSNEKLFF.